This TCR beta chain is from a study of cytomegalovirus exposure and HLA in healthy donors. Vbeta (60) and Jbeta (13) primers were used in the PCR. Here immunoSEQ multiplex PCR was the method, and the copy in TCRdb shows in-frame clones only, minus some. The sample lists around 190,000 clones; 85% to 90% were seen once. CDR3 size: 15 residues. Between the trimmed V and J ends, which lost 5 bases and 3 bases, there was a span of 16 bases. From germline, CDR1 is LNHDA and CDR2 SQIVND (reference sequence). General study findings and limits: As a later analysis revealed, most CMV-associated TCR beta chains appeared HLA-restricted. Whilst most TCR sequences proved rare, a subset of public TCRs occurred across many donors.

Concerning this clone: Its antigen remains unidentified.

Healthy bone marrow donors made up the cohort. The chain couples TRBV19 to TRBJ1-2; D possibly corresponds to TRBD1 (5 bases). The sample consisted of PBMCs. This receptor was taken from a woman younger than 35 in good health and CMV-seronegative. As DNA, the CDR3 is TGTGCCAGTAGTCCCGCGCCGGGGGGGGACTATGGCTACACCTTC. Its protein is CASSPAPGGDYGYTF.